This T cell receptor beta chain was retrieved from a study of T-cell memory formation after mild COVID-19. Findings and limits, study-wide: Clones shrinking between day 15 and 85 showed a balanced CD4/CD8 split, and those that grew later tilted toward CD4+. Cross-reactive memory seemingly joined, as some responding clones were found in pre-infection memory. Among contracting clones, CD4+ were mainly CM/EM and CD8+ enriched in EMRA.

V lost 4 bases and J lost 0, with 7 bases in between. From germline, CDR1 is DFQATT and CDR2 SNEGSKA (reference sequence). The CDR3 loop spans 14 amino acids. This clonotype was seen more than once but under ten times. Its antigen is unidentified. TCRdb fed the 5' RACE reads into MiXCR, producing one record per CDR3 protein. The table lists approximately 150,000 distinct CDR3 sequences, roughly 13% of them singletons. The chain employs TRBV20-1 and TRBJ2-6; D is ambiguous. The sequencing sample was made of PBMCs or a T cell subset sorted from them (not recorded which). The sequence was collected from a man aged 18 to 29 who had mild COVID-19 (a few samples of this study predate the infection). Cell type and time point are not known. CDR3 protein: CSAIPSSGANVLTF. The CDR3 DNA follows: TGCAGTGCTATTCCTAGCTCTGGGGCCAACGTCCTGACTTTC.